The 26 T cell receptor beta chains below all came from one sample that was sequenced in a study of blood T cell repertoires in COVID-19. Method: immunoSEQ multiplex PCR; TCRdb's copy keeps in-frame clones and lacks some. The repertoire holds hundreds of thousands of clones, with 83% as singletons. Sequenced sample: peripheral blood. The receptor source for this set is a woman between 50 and 59 years old who had recovered from COVID-19.

This chain connects TRBV18 to TRBJ2-7; the D is unclear. Trimming took off 4 bases at V and 1 base at J, with 17 bases between the two ends. The CDR3 is 16 amino acids. Germline lookup yields CDR1 KGHSH and CDR2 LQKENI. The DNA of the CDR3 is TGTGCCAGCTCACTCACTATGGCAGACCTATCCTACGAGCAGTACTTC. Amino acid sequence: CASSLTMADLSYEQYF.

The gene calls are TRBV5-1 and TRBJ2-1; D remains unclear. This CDR3 comprises 15 residues. Germline V lookup: CDR1 SGHRS, CDR2 YFSETQ. Trimming took 0 bases from V and 3 from J, leaving 10 bases between them. In DNA form, the CDR3 reads TGCGCCAGCAGCTTGGGCCTAGACGACTACAATGAGCAGTTCTTC. It yields the protein CASSLGLDDYNEQFF.

Concerning this clone itself: Different DNA sequences within this sample yield the same CDR3. The CDR3 nucleotides are TGTGCCAGCAGCCTCGACAGGGGATCCTACAATGAGCAGTTCTTC. Translating it yields CASSLDRGSYNEQFF. The chain carries TRBV7-2 and TRBJ2-1, with 8 bases aligning to TRBD1. CDR1 and CDR2 (germline): SGHTA, FQGNSA. This CDR3 contains 15 residues. The V segment lost 5 bases and the J segment 1 base; nucleotides outside the gene matches: 4.

For this clone: Within the sample, other DNA sequences also encode this same CDR3. J is TRBJ2-1 and V is TRBV15, with D possibly being TRBD2 (5 bases). Germline V gene sequence: CDR1 LNHNV, CDR2 YYDKDF (reference sequence). This CDR3 comprises 15 residues. The ends were cut back, 1 base at V and 0 bases at J, with 7 bases in the middle. CDR3 protein: CATSRGGSSYNEQFF. DNA for the CDR3: TGTGCCACCAGCAGAGGAGGGAGCTCCTACAATGAGCAGTTCTTC.

The CDR3 region has the DNA TGCGCCAGCAGCTTTCCGACGGGGGGAGGAGAGACCCAGTACTTC. Amino acids: CASSFPTGGGETQYF. The chain uses TRBV5-1 and TRBJ2-5; 7 nucleotides match TRBD2. Per the germline V gene, CDR1 is SGHRS and CDR2 is YFSETQ. V lost 2 bases and J lost 4; bases outside the gene matches: 8. The CDR3 sequence is 15 residues long.

The chain carries TRBV6-2 or TRBV6-3 and TRBJ1-1; no clear D gene. This CDR3 region has 14 residues. With 5 bases removed from V and 5 bases from J, the gap between germline ends came to 15 bases. Germline V lookup: CDR1 MNHEY, CDR2 SVGEGT. CDR3 DNA: TGTGCCAGCAGTACCCCTCTTCGACAAACTGAAGCTTTCTTT. Its protein is CASSTPLRQTEAFF.

This clone was seen more than once but under ten times. The genes are TRBV7-2 and TRBJ2-7; D remains unclear. The V end lost 2 bases, the J end lost 6 bases, and 14 bases lay between the germline ends. Looked up from germline, CDR1 is SGHTA and CDR2 is FQGNSA. The CDR3 sequence is 14 residues long. CDR3 amino acids: CASSLLERMGEQYF. DNA of the CDR3: TGTGCCAGCAGCTTACTCGAGAGGATGGGCGAGCAGTACTTC.

The chain recombines TRBV5-4 with TRBJ1-3, with TRBD1 matching over 7 bases. The CDR3 loop spans 15 amino acids. The trim removed 5 bases at V and 3 bases at J, leaving 8 bases unmatched. Germline loops: CDR1 SGHNT, CDR2 YYREEE (reference sequence). CDR3 amino acids: CASRSQGEGGNTIYF. Here the CDR3 DNA reads TGTGCCAGCAGATCTCAGGGGGAAGGTGGAAACACCATATATTTT. Variable domain in full (rest from reference TRBV5-4 and TRBJ1-3): ETGVTQSPTHLIKTRGQQVTLRCSSQSGHNTVSWYQQALGQGPQFIFQYYREEENGRGNFPPRFSGLQFPNYSSELNVNALELDDSALYLCASRSQGEGGNTIYFGEGSWLTVV.

The genes are TRBV7-7 and TRBJ2-5, with D possibly TRBD2 on 6 matching bases. The V end lost 3 bases, the J end lost 2 bases, and 13 bases lay between the germline ends. The CDR3 totals 15 residues. CDR1 is SSHAT and CDR2 is FNYEAQ in the germline V gene (reference sequence). The CDR3 DNA sequence: TGTGCCAGCAGCTTGTTTATTAGCGGTCAAGAGACCCAGTACTTC. Its translation: CASSLFISGQETQYF.

This chain links TRBV19 with TRBJ2-1; perhaps TRBD2 as D (6 bases). Trimming removed 1 base from V and 0 bases from J, with 7 bases in between. The CDR3 loop spans 15 amino acids. Germline CDR1 is LNHDA and CDR2 is SQIVND (reference sequence). CDR3 nucleotide sequence: TGTGCCAGTAGTATAGGCGGGAACTCCTACAATGAGCAGTTCTTC. Its protein is CASSIGGNSYNEQFF.

Concerning this clone: The same CDR3 also results from other DNA sequences found in this sample. The rearrangement uses TRBV12-3 or TRBV12-4 and TRBJ1-5; a possible D gene is TRBD1 (5 bases). There are 13 residues in the CDR3. Between the trimmed V and J ends, which lost 3 bases and 2 bases, there was a span of 5 bases. The CDR3 DNA reads as TGTGCCAGCAGTTTCAGGGGCAATCAGCCCCAGCATTTT. The encoded protein is CASSFRGNQPQHF.

This chain uses TRBV3-1 (or the pseudogene TRBV3-2) with TRBJ2-5; no reliable D call. The CDR3 is 19 residues long. Trimming removed 1 base at V and 9 bases at J, with 30 bases between. Germline V gives CDR1 LGHDT, CDR2 YNNKEL (reference sequence). The CDR3 sequence is CASSQGVHPSKKAPRSQYF. In nucleotides, the CDR3 is TGTGCCAGCAGCCAAGGGGTTCACCCTTCTAAGAAGGCCCCCAGGTCCCAGTACTTC.

V gene TRBV5-6 combines with J gene TRBJ1-2; 8 positions agree with TRBD1. The V gene's germline CDR1 is SGHDT and CDR2 YYEEEE. The CDR3 covers 14 residues. The ends lost 0 bases at V and 4 bases at J; junction bases unmatched: 2. For the CDR3, the DNA is TGTGCCAGCAGCTTGGGACAGGGGATCTATGGCTACACCTTC. Protein: CASSLGQGIYGYTF. Looking up the rest from reference TRBV5-6 and TRBJ1-2 gives the full variable domain: DAGVTQSPTHLIKTRGQQVTLRCSPKSGHDTVSWYQQALGQGPQFIFQYYEEEERQRGNFPDRFSGHQFPNYSSELNVNALLLGDSALYLCASSLGQGIYGYTFGSGTRLTVV.

This chain connects TRBV19 to TRBJ1-1; D is perhaps TRBD1 (6 bases). The CDR3 runs to 15 residues. Trimming cost V 6 bases and J 1 base, with 15 bases left between them. In germline, CDR1 is LNHDA, CDR2 SQIVND (reference sequence). CDR3 bases: TGTGCCAGTAGATACCAGGGGCGCGGGAACACTGAAGCTTTCTTT. Its translation: CASRYQGRGNTEAFF. The full variable domain, its missing parts supplied by reference TRBV19 and TRBJ1-1, is DGGITQSPKYLFRKEGQNVTLSCEQNLNHDAMYWYRQDPGQGLRLIYYSQIVNDFQKGDIAEGYSVSREKKESFPLTVTSAQKNPTAFYLCASRYQGRGNTEAFFGQGTRLTVV.

Comment on this clone: This sample includes further DNA sequences coding for the same CDR3. CDR3 sequence (DNA): TGTGCCAGCAGCCGTGACAGGGGTAGCGAGCAGTACTTC. This translates into CASSRDRGSEQYF. J is TRBJ2-7 and V is TRBV7-2; 8 nucleotides agree with TRBD1. J gave up 6 bases and V 5 bases, and 6 bases lay outside the gene matches. CDR3 length: 13 residues. In germline, CDR1 is SGHTA, CDR2 FQGNSA.

The rearrangement links TRBV14 to TRBJ2-2; D is perhaps TRBD2 (5 bases). Germline-derived CDR1 and CDR2 are SGHDN and FVKESK. V gave up 3 bases and J gave up 1 base, with 30 bases separating them. The CDR3 is 22 residues long. The CDR3 here is CASSQNEERVGEDSENTGELFF. The CDR3 bases are TGTGCCAGCAGCCAGAACGAGGAGAGGGTGGGCGAAGACTCAGAGAACACCGGGGAGCTGTTTTTT.

The J gene is TRBJ1-3, the V gene TRBV3-1 (or the pseudogene TRBV3-2); the match to TRBD1 covers 8 bases. This CDR3 is 16 amino acids long. Germline CDR1 and CDR2: LGHDT and YNNKEL (reference sequence). V shed 0 bases and J 4 bases; nucleotides not matched to a gene: 5. This CDR3 reads CASSQEGQGSGNTIYF. The CDR3 DNA is TGTGCCAGCAGCCAAGAAGGACAGGGATCCGGAAACACCATATATTTT.

The chain links TRBV30 to TRBJ2-7, with 7 bases fitting TRBD2. Germline trimming cut 3 bases from V and 2 bases from J; bases unmatched to any gene: 7. Looked up from germline, CDR1 is GTSNPN and CDR2 is SVGIG (reference sequence). This CDR3 region has 14 residues. CDR3 bases: TGTGCCTGGAGCGGGTGGACTAGGACCTACGAGCAGTACTTC. Its protein product is CAWSGWTRTYEQYF.

V usage is TRBV18 and J usage is TRBJ2-7; D unclear. Germline V gives CDR1 KGHSH, CDR2 LQKENI. The CDR3 runs to 12 residues. The ends were cut back, 6 bases at V and 2 bases at J, with 8 bases in the middle. The CDR3 sequence is CASSSQTYEQYF. For the CDR3, the DNA is TGTGCCAGCTCGTCCCAAACCTACGAGCAGTACTTC.

This chain uses TRBV15 with TRBJ1-1; D is undetermined. The CDR3 contains 13 residues. V lost 5 bases to trimming and J lost 4 bases, with 11 bases between them. Germline-derived CDR1 and CDR2 are LNHNV and YYDKDF (reference sequence). CDR3 in amino acids: CATSELRSTEAFF. In nucleotides, the CDR3 is TGTGCCACCAGCGAGTTGCGAAGCACTGAAGCTTTCTTT.

The V gene is TRBV3-1 (or the pseudogene TRBV3-2), the J gene TRBJ2-1; D gene unclear. V was trimmed by 4 bases and J by 8 bases, leaving 12 bases between them. The CDR3 is made up of 13 amino acids. Germline assignment: CDR1 LGHDT and CDR2 YNNKEL (reference sequence). CDR3 sequence reads: CASSPSGPHEQFF. CDR3 DNA: TGTGCCAGCAGCCCCTCGGGTCCCCATGAGCAGTTCTTC.

This chain uses TRBV5-4 with TRBJ2-2; 7 bases fit TRBD1. V gave up 3 bases and J gave up 0 bases; unmatched junction bases: 5. The length of the CDR3 is 16 residues. Germline-derived CDR1 and CDR2 are SGHNT and YYREEE (reference sequence). This CDR3 reads CASSYYRGSNTGELFF. The CDR3 nucleotides read TGTGCCAGCAGCTACTACAGGGGTTCGAACACCGGGGAGCTGTTTTTT.

This rearrangement joins TRBV7-2 to TRBJ2-1; 10 bases fit TRBD2. There are 15 residues in the CDR3. Germline V gene data show CDR1 as SGHTA and CDR2 as FQGNSA. V lost 2 bases and J lost 8; bases outside the gene matches: 6. This CDR3 reads CASSLLAGELYEQFF. CDR3 in DNA: TGTGCCAGCAGCTTACTAGCGGGAGAACTCTATGAGCAGTTCTTC.

This chain joins TRBV6-5 and TRBJ1-2; perhaps TRBD1 as D (5 bases). The CDR3 consists of 12 residues. V was trimmed by 7 bases and J by 8 bases, leaving 14 bases between them. Germline values: CDR1 MNHEY, CDR2 SVGAGI. CDR3 in DNA: TGTGCCAGCACCAAAGACAGTCCGGGCTACACCTTC. Protein: CASTKDSPGYTF.

This clone was recorded once. This chain joins TRBV5-4 and TRBJ1-4; 9 nucleotides match TRBD1. The CDR3 runs 14 residues. Trimming took 4 bases from V and 4 from J; bases not matched to a gene: 2. Germline V CDR1 and CDR2: SGHNT, YYREEE (reference sequence). CDR3: CASSGQGLNEKLFF. Here the CDR3 DNA reads TGTGCCAGCAGCGGACAGGGGCTTAATGAAAAACTGTTTTTT.

V is TRBV5-1 and J is TRBJ2-7, with 8 bases fitting TRBD2. This CDR3 is 13 amino acids long. J was trimmed by 6 bases and V by 0 bases; bases with no gene match: 2. The germline CDR1 and CDR2 sequences are SGHRS and YFSETQ. The CDR3, as DNA: TGCGCCAGCAGCTTGGAGCGGGGGAGCGAGCAGTACTTC. It codes for CASSLERGSEQYF.